This TCR beta chain was captured in a study of T cell responses to AZD1222 COVID-19 vaccine. Sequencing used immunoSEQ multiplex PCR; TCRdb keeps in-frame clones, though not all of them. The sample includes more than 95,000 clones, roughly 88% seen only once; the top ten take under 3%. In this sample, this clone turned up once. The J segment lost 4 bases and the V segment lost 6 bases, leaving 6 bases of the junction unmatched. CDR1 and CDR2 (germline): MNHEY, SMNVEV (reference sequence). This CDR3 is built from 17 residues. The sequence derives from an adult in good health. The rearrangement joins TRBV27 to TRBJ2-2; 15 bases line up with TRBD2. Sequencing used peripheral blood, obtained on day 0 of AZD1222 vaccination. Here the CDR3 reads CASSRTSGRAGTGELFF. The CDR3 bases are TGTGCCAGCAGCAGGACTAGCGGGAGGGCAGGCACCGGGGAGCTGTTTTTT.